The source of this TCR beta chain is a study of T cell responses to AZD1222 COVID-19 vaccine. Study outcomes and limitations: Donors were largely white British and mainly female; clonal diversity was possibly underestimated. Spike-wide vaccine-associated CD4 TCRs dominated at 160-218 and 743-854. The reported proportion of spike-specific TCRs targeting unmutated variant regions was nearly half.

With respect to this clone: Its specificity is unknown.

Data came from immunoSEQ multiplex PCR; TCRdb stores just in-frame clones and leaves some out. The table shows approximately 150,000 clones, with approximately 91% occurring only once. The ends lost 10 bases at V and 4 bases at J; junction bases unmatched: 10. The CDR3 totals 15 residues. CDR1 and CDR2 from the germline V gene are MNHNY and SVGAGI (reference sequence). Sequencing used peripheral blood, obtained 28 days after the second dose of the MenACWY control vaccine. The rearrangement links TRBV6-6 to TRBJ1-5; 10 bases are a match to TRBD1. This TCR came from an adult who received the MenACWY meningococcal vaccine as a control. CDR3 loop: CATHPGQGRNQPQHF. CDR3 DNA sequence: TGTGCCACCCATCCGGGACAGGGGAGGAATCAGCCCCAGCATTTT.